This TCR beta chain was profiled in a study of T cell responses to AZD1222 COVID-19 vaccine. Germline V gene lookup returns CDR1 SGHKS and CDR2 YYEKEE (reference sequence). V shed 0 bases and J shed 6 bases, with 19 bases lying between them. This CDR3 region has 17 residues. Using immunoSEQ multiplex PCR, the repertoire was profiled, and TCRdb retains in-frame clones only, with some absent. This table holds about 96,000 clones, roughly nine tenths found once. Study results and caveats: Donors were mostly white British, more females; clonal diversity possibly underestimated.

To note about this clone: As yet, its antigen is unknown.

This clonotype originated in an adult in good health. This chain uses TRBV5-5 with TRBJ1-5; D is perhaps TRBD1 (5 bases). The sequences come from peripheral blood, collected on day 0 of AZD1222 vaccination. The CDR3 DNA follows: TGTGCCAGCAGCTTGGCGTTCAGACAGTACGTGAGTCAGCCCCAGCATTTT. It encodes CASSLAFRQYVSQPQHF.